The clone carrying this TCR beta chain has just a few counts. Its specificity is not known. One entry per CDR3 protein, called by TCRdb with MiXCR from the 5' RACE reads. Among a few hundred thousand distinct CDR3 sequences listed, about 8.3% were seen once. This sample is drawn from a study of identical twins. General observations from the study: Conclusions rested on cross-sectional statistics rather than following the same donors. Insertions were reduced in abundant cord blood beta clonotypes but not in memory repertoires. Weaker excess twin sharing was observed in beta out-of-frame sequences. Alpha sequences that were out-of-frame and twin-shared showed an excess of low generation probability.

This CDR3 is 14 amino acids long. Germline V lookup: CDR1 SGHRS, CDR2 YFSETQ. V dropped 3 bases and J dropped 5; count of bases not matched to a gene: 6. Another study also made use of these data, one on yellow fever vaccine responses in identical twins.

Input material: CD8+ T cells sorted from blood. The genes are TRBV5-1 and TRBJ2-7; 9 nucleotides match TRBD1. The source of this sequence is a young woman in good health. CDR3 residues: CASSSGTGYHEQYF. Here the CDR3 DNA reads TGCGCCAGCAGCTCCGGGACAGGGTACCACGAGCAGTACTTC.